These T cell receptor beta chains were read from a single sample in a study of OX40 agonist ivuxolimab in advanced cancers. Here immunoSEQ multiplex PCR was the method, and the copy in TCRdb shows in-frame clones only, minus some. This sample has 24,000 or so clones, with roughly 93% found just once. The sample in question was CD4+ or CD8+ T cells sorted from blood, obtained in a trial of the OX40 agonist ivuxolimab. The receptors here all came from an adult with an advanced solid tumor such as melanoma, head and neck, liver or kidney cancer. Each CDR3 is given with its conserved first and last residue. The order of the fields is D gene, V gene, clone size, J gene, CDR3 protein, CDR3 DNA. The D gene is left open where the match is weak. Size is stated for part of the rows, as once, few or many counts, or as a class when the clone is expanded.

D gene: .
V gene: TRBV4-1
clone size: .
J gene: TRBJ2-5
CDR3 protein: CASSPLEYVETQYF
CDR3 DNA: TGCGCCAGCAGCCCACTAGAATACGTGGAGACCCAGTACTTC

D gene: .
V gene: TRBV6-1
clone size: .
J gene: TRBJ2-2
CDR3 protein: CASPDANTGELFF
CDR3 DNA: TGTGCCAGCCCCGATGCGAACACCGGGGAGCTGTTTTTT

D gene: TRBD2
V gene: TRBV10-2
clone size: .
J gene: TRBJ2-5
CDR3 protein: CASSEGGRLETQYF
CDR3 DNA: TGCGCCAGCAGTGAGGGCGGGAGGTTGGAGACCCAGTACTTC

D gene: TRBD1
V gene: TRBV4-2
clone size: few
J gene: TRBJ1-2
CDR3 protein: CASSVRTGPSLYGYTF
CDR3 DNA: TGTGCCAGCAGCGTCAGGACAGGGCCCTCCCTTTATGGCTACACCTTC

D gene: TRBD1
V gene: TRBV5-5
clone size: .
J gene: TRBJ2-7
CDR3 protein: CASSWYRGGSYEQYF
CDR3 DNA: TGTGCCAGCAGCTGGTACAGGGGCGGCTCCTACGAGCAGTACTTC

D gene: .
V gene: TRBV6-1
clone size: .
J gene: TRBJ2-1
CDR3 protein: CASTLTSGSYNEQFF
CDR3 DNA: TGTGCCAGCACCCTTACCTCTGGCTCCTACAATGAGCAGTTCTTC

D gene: TRBD2
V gene: TRBV9
clone size: .
J gene: TRBJ2-1
CDR3 protein: CASSPRTSEYNEQFF
CDR3 DNA: TGTGCCAGCAGCCCACGGACTAGCGAGTACAATGAGCAGTTCTTC

D gene: .
V gene: TRBV5-6
clone size: .
J gene: TRBJ1-1
CDR3 protein: CASSLGRLNTEAFF
CDR3 DNA: TGTGCCAGCAGCTTGGGACGCCTGAACACTGAAGCTTTCTTT

D gene: .
V gene: TRBV7-3
clone size: once
J gene: TRBJ2-7
CDR3 protein: CASSLFTGGAYEQYF
CDR3 DNA: TGTGCCAGCAGCTTATTCACAGGGGGGGCCTACGAGCAGTACTTC

D gene: .
V gene: TRBV28
clone size: .
J gene: TRBJ1-5
CDR3 protein: CASSLFADQPQHF
CDR3 DNA: TGTGCCAGCAGTTTATTTGCGGATCAGCCCCAGCATTTT

D gene: .
V gene: TRBV4-1
clone size: .
J gene: TRBJ2-7
CDR3 protein: CASSQDPKGSGKYEQYF
CDR3 DNA: TGCGCCAGCAGCCAAGACCCCAAGGGTTCAGGGAAGTACGAGCAGTACTTC

D gene: .
V gene: TRBV9
clone size: .
J gene: TRBJ2-7
CDR3 protein: CASSANYEQYF
CDR3 DNA: TGTGCCAGCAGCGCCAACTACGAGCAGTACTTC

D gene: .
V gene: TRBV2
clone size: .
J gene: TRBJ2-5
CDR3 protein: CASTPVGGTPQETQYF
CDR3 DNA: TGTGCCAGCACCCCGGTGGGCGGGACACCTCAAGAGACCCAGTACTTC